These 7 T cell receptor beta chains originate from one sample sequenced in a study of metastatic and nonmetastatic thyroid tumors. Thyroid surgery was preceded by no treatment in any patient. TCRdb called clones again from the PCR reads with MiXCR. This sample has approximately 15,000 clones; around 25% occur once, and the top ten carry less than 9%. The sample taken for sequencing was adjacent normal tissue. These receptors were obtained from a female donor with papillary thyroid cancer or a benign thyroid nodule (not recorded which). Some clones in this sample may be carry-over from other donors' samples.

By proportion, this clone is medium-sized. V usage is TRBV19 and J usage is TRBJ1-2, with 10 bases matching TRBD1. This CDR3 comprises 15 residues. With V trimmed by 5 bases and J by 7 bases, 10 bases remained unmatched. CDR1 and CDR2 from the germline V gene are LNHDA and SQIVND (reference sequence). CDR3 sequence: CASSPRTGGSSGYTF. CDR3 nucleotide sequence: TGTGCCAGTAGTCCGCGGACAGGGGGTTCTAGTGGCTACACCTTC.

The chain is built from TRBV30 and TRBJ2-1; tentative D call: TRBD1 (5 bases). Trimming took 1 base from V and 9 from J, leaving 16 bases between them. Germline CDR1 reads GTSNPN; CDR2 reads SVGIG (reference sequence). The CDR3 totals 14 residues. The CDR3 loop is CAWSEFSGLVEQFF. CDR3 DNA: TGTGCCTGGAGTGAATTCTCAGGGCTGGTTGAGCAGTTCTTC.

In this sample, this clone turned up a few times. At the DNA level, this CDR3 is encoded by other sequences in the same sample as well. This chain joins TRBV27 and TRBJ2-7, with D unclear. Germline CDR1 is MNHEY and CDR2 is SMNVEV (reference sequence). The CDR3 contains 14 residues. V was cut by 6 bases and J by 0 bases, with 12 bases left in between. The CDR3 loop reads CASRPYETSYEQYF. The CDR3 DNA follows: TGTGCCAGCAGACCCTATGAGACCTCCTACGAGCAGTACTTC.

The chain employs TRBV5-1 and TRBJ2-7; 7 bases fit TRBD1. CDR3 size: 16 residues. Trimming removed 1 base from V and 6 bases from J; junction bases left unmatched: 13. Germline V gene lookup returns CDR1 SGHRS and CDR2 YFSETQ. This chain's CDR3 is CASSLPTGEMGCEQYF. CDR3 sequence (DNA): TGCGCCAGCAGCTTGCCCACAGGGGAGATGGGGTGCGAGCAGTACTTC.

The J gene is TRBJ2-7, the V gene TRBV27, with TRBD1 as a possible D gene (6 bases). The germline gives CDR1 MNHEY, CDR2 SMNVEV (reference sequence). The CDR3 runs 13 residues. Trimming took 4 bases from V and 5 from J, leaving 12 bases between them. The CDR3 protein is CASSSSGVHEQYF. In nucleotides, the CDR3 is TGTGCCAGCAGTTCTTCAGGGGTCCACGAGCAGTACTTC.

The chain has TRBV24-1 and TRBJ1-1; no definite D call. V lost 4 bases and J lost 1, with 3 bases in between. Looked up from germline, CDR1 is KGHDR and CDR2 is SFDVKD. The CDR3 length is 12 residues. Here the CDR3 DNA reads TGTGCCACCAGTGAAGGGAACACTGAAGCTTTCTTT. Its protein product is CATSEGNTEAFF.

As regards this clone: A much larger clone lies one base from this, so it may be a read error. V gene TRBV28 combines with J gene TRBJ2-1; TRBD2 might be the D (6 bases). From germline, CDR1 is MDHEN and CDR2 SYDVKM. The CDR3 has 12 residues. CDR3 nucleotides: TGTGCCAGCAGGTGGACTAACTTTCTGAAGCTCTTT. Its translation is CASRWTNFLKLF. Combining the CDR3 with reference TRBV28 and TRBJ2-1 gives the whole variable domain DVKVTQSSRYLVKRTGEKVFLECVQDMDHENMFWYRQDPGLGLRLIYFSYDVKMKEKGDIPEGYSVSREKKERFSLILESASTNQTSMYLCASRWTNFLKLFGPGTRLTVL.